This TCR beta chain was recorded in a study of blood T cell repertoires in COVID-19. The overall study: Donors in the United States, Italy and Spain gave samples during acute or convalescent COVID-19. The cDNA or gDNA used as material had been derived from T cells, B-cell-depleted T cells, or PBMCs.

Study processing details: For nucleated cells, counts were estimated from reference gene primer amplification. Clones were read by immunoSEQ multiplex PCR, and TCRdb kept only the in-frame ones, dropping some. Clone size and V and J calls were adopted from that table, with D and trimming inferred from the DNA. Altogether roughly 100,000 clones are present, 80% to 85% being singletons, with the ten largest covering roughly 2%. Germline V CDR1 and CDR2: MGHDK, SYGVNS. The CDR3 totals 14 residues. Unmatched junction bases numbered 5, after V lost 2 bases and J lost 6 bases. The specimen sequenced was peripheral blood. The rearrangement uses TRBV25-1 and TRBJ1-2, with 8 bases fitting TRBD1. This clonotype was sampled from a man between 65 and 85 years old with active or convalescent COVID-19. As DNA, the CDR3 is TGTGCCAGCAGTGAAGACACAGGGGGGGATGGCTACACCTTC. Its protein product is CASSEDTGGDGYTF.